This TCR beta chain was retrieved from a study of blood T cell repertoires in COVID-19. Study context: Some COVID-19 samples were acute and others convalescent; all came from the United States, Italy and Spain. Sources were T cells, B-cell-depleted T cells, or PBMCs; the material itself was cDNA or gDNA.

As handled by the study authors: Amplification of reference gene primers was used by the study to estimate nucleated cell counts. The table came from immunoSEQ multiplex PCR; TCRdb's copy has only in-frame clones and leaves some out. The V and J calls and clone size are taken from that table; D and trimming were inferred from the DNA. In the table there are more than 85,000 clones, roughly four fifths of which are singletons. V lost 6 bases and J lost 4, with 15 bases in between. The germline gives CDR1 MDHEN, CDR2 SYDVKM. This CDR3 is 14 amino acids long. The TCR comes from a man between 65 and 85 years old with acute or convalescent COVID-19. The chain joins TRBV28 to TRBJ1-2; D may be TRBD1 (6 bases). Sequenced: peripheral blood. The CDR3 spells CASSSPGGGYGYTF. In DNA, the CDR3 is TGTGCCAGCAGCTCCCCGGGGGGCGGCTATGGCTACACCTTC.